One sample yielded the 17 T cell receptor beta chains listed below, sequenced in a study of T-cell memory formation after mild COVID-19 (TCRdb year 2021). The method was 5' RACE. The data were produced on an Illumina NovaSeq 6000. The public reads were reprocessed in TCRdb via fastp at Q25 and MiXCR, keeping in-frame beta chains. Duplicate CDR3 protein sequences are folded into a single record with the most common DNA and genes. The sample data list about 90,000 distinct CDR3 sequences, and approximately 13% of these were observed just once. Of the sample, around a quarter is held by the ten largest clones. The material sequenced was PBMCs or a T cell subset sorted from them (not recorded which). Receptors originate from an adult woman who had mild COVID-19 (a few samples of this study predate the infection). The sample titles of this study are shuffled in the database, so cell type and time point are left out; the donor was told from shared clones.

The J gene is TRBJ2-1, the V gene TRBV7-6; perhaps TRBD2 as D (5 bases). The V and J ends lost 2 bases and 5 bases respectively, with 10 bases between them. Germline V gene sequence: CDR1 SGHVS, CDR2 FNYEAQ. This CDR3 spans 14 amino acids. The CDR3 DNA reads TGTGCCAGCAGCTTAAACGACTATGACAATGAGCAGTTCTTC. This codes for CASSLNDYDNEQFF.

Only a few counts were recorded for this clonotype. This CDR3 reads CASSQDGAFKGYTF. CDR3 DNA: TGTGCCAGCAGCCAAGATGGAGCCTTCAAGGGCTACACCTTC. The V and J genes are TRBV4-2 and TRBJ1-2, with D unclear. CDR3 size: 14 residues. CDR1 and CDR2 from the germline V gene are LGHNA and YNFKEQ. Between the trimmed V and J ends, which lost 0 bases and 8 bases, there was a span of 13 bases.

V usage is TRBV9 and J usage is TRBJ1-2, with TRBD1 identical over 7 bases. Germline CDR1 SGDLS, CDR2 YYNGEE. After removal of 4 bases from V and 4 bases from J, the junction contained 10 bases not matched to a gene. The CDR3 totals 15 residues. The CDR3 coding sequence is TGTGCCAGCAGCCCCCGGGACAGCCCCGCCTATGGCTACACCTTC. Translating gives CASSPRDSPAYGYTF.

The CDR3 sequence: CASSQDLLGQGAWNEQFF. The CDR3 DNA follows: TGCGCCAGCAGCCAAGATTTGTTAGGACAGGGGGCCTGGAATGAGCAGTTCTTC. The V call is TRBV4-1, the J call TRBJ2-1; TRBD1 aligns across 11 bases. Germline V CDR1 and CDR2: MGHRA, YSYEKL. The CDR3 consists of 18 residues. The V segment lost 0 bases and the J segment 7 bases; nucleotides outside the gene matches: 11.

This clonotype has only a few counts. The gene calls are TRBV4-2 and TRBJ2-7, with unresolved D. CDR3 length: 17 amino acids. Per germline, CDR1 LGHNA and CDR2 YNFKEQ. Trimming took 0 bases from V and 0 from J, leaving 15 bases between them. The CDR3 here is CASSQEGFDVYSYEQYF. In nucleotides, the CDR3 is TGTGCCAGCAGCCAAGAAGGGTTCGATGTGTACTCCTACGAGCAGTACTTC.

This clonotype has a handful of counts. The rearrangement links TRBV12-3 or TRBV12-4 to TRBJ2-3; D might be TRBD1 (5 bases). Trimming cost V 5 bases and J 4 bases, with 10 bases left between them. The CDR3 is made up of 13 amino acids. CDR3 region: CASSAGFPDTQYF. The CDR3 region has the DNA TGTGCCAGCAGTGCAGGGTTCCCAGATACGCAGTATTTT.

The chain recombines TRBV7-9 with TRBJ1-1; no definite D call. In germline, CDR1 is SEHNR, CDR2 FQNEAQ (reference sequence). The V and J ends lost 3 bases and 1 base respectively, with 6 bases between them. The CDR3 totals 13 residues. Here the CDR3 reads CASSFERNTEAFF. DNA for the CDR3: TGTGCCAGCAGCTTCGAGAGGAACACTGAAGCTTTCTTT.

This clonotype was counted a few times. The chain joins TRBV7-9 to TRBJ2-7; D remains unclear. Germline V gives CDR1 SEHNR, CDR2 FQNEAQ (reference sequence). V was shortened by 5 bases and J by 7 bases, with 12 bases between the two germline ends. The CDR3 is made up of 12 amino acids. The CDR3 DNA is TGTGCCAGCAGCCCGACTCAGGTGGAGCAGTACTTC. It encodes CASSPTQVEQYF.

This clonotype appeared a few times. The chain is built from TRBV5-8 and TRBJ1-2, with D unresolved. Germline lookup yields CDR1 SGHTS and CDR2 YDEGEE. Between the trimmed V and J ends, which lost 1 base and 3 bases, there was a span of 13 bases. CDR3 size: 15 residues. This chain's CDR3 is CASSLPLDTYYGYTF. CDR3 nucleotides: TGTGCCAGCAGCTTGCCTTTAGACACGTACTATGGCTACACCTTC. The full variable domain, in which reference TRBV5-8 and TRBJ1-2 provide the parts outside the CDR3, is EAGVTQSPTHLIKTRGQQATLRCSPISGHTSVYWYQQALGLGLQFLLWYDEGEERNRGNFPPRFSGRQFPNYSSELNVNALELEDSALYLCASSLPLDTYYGYTFGSGTRLTVV.

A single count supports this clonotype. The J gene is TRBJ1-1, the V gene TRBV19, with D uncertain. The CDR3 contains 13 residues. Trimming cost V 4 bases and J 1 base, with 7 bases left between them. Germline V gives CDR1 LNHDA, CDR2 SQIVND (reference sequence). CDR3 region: CASSTAGNTEAFF. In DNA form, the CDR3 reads TGTGCCAGTAGTACAGCAGGGAACACTGAAGCTTTCTTT.

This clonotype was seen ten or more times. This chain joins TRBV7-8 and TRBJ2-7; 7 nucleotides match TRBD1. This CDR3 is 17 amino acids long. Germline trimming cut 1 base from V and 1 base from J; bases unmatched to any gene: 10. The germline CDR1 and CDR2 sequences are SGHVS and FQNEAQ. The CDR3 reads CASSLGDRTILSYEQYF. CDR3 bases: TGTGCCAGCAGCTTAGGGGACAGAACAATCCTTTCCTACGAGCAGTACTTC.

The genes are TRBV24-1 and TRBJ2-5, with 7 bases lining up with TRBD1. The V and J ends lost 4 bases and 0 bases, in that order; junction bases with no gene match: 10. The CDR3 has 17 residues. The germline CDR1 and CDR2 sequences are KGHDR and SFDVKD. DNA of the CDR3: TGTGCCACCAGTGAACGGGACAGTCGGTTGTACCAAGAGACCCAGTACTTC. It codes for CATSERDSRLYQETQYF.

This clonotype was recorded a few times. In DNA form, the CDR3 reads TGTGCCAGCAGTTACGCCGGGATCGGGAACGAGCAGTACTTC. Its protein product is CASSYAGIGNEQYF. This chain joins TRBV6-2 or TRBV6-3 and TRBJ2-7; D possibly corresponds to TRBD2 (5 bases). V was pared by 2 bases and J by 5 bases, with 13 bases between. Germline-derived CDR1 and CDR2 are MNHEY and SVGEGT. This CDR3 has 14 amino acids.

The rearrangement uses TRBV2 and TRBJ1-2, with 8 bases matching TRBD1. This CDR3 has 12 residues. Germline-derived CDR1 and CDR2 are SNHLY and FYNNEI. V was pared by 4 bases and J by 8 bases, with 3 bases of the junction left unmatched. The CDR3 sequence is CASSAGGGGYTF. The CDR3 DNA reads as TGTGCCAGCAGTGCAGGGGGCGGGGGCTACACCTTC.

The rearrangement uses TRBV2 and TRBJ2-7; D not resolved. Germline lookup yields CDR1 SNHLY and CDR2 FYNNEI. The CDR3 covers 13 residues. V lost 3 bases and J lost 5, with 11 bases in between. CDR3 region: CASSESQPNEQYF. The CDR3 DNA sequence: TGTGCCAGCAGTGAGAGTCAGCCAAACGAGCAGTACTTC.

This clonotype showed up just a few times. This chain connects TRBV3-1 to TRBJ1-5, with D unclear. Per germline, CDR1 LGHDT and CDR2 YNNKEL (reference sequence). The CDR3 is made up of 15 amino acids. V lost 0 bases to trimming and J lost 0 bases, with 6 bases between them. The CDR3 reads CASSQDGGSNQPQHF. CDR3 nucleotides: TGTGCCAGCAGCCAAGACGGCGGTAGCAATCAGCCCCAGCATTTT.

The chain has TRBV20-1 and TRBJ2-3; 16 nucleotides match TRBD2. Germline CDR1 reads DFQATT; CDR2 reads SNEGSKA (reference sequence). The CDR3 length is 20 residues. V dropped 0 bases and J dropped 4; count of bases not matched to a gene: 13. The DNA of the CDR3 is TGCAGTGCTAGAGATCTTTCGGGACTAGCGGGGGGGAGCTACTCAGATACGCAGTATTTT. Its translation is CSARDLSGLAGGSYSDTQYF.